A single sample gave rise to the 3 T cell receptor beta chains below, sequenced in a study of T cells in Graves' hyperthyroidism and ophthalmopathy (dated 2019 in TCRdb). The library was built by means of multiplex PCR. Sequencing took place on an Illumina HiSeq 2000. Amplification of TCR beta CDR3 regions was carried out from RNA transcripts. The TCR CDR3 was subjected to a first round of RT-PCR using the HTBI primer set and the Qiagen OneStep RT-PCR kit. The public reads were reanalyzed by TCRdb: fastp trimming at Q25, MiXCR alignment, in-frame beta chains only. Every distinct CDR3 protein forms one entry, paired with its most common genes and DNA. The sample table records about 580,000 distinct CDR3 sequences; about 43% of these occur just once. Clones ranked in the top ten supply around 7.7% of the sample. The sample taken for sequencing was peripheral blood or thyroid tissue (not recorded which). These receptors were collected from a woman aged 18-30 years with Graves' hyperthyroidism.

The V gene is TRBV20-1, the J gene TRBJ1-6; possible D gene TRBD1, 5 bases. This CDR3 comprises 17 residues. CDR1 and CDR2 from the germline V gene are DFQATT and SNEGSKA (reference sequence). Trimming shortened V by 1 base and J by 4 bases, and 17 bases separated the two germline ends. The CDR3 nucleotides read TGCAGTGCTAGAGGGGGGAGGGCGGGCGCTTATAATTCACCCCTCCACTTT. Translated: CSARGGRAGAYNSPLHF.

The gene calls are TRBV29-1 and TRBJ2-4; 9 bases agree with TRBD2. This CDR3 is built from 14 residues. V shed 3 bases, J shed 3 bases, and the junction held 3 bases outside the gene matches. Per germline, CDR1 SQVTM and CDR2 ANQGSEA. CDR3 sequence reads: CSVDLAGVKNIQYF. Here the CDR3 DNA reads TGCAGCGTTGATTTAGCGGGAGTCAAAAACATTCAGTACTTC.

This clonotype was seen at least ten times. The chain links TRBV7-8 to TRBJ2-7; D not certain. CDR3 length: 14 amino acids. Trimming removed 2 bases from V and 0 bases from J, with 8 bases in between. Germline lookup yields CDR1 SGHVS and CDR2 FQNEAQ. The CDR3 reads CASSLRGRSYEQYF. The CDR3 DNA reads TGTGCCAGCAGCTTACGAGGACGCTCCTACGAGCAGTACTTC. Filled out from reference TRBV7-8 and TRBJ2-7, the complete variable domain reads GAGVSQSPRYKVAKRGQDVALRCDPISGHVSLFWYQQALGQGPEFLTYFQNEAQLDKSGLPSDRFFAERPEGSVSTLKIQRTQQEDSAVYLCASSLRGRSYEQYFGPGTRLTVT.